This T cell receptor (beta chain) was sequenced during a study of blood T cells in healthy people across ages (dated by TCRdb to the mid-2010s). In terms of the full investigation: In model experiments, template switching captured about one uniquely barcoded TCR beta cDNA molecule for every two T cells. To track age-related changes in TCR beta repertoire diversity, the study relied on deep sequencing normalized with unique cDNA molecular identifiers. Using the same blood draw, the study looked at two additional independent replicas of 1 million unique cDNA reads for two donors, one aged 18 to 30 and the other aged 80 or older. The donors were split into four age groups: young (average 16 years), middle-aged (around 37), aged (around 67) and long-lived (under 85). To avoid experimental bias, donors of different ages were randomly spread across the sequencing lanes. Paper-wide results and their limitations: Estimates of total diversity based on one million sequenced T cells were regarded as lower bounds and as underestimates. Compared with the aged group, the long-lived group had more naive CD4+ T cells, fewer expanded clones and increased TCR diversity, suggesting age selection. Donor CMV infection status was unknown, potentially confounding age-related changes in expanded clonotypes. The percentage of naive T cells measured by flow cytometry correlated strongly with observed TCR beta diversity. Because profiling used bulk unsorted PBMCs, naive and antigen-experienced compartments could not be compared conclusively. As age increased, observed TCR beta diversity per million T cells dropped in a roughly linear way, and a significant reduction was already evident by age roughly 36.

Points on this clonotype: It lacks a known antigen. Base quality data are lacking; no much larger clone is found one base away.

As encoded in the germline V gene, CDR1 is SQVTM while CDR2 is ANQGSEA. Relative to germline, V is missing 6 bases and J is missing 10 bases, with 5 bases of the junction outside any gene match. Counted from cysteine to phenylalanine, this CDR3 has 11 amino acids. Of the read, only the CDR3 DNA is kept; its 33 bases are in frame from base 1. Library generation was performed with 5' RACE. The sequencer was an Illumina HiSeq 2500. The second PCR ran for roughly 7 to 12 cycles and used a J-beta primer mix along with a sample-barcoded 5' primer. A unique molecular identifier was introduced onto each TCR beta cDNA molecule by a template-switch 5' adaptor carrying 12 random nucleotides. At least 2.5 million CDR3-containing paired-end reads were obtained from each sample. The Mint cDNA synthesis kit, primed by a TRBC-specific oligonucleotide, was used to synthesize first-strand cDNA from all RNA. After uracil-DNA glycosylase treatment, a first 18-cycle PCR used universal primers M1SS and BC2_uni_R on all cDNA. For the original study's pipeline: For normalization, 1 million high-quality reads were randomly selected from each sample, with every read carrying a distinct molecular identifier. Reads with shared molecular identifiers were discarded instead of being binned into consensus sequences. MiTCR, run with a Q25 quality threshold and the strictest error-elimination algorithm, handled CDR3 identification, clonotype clustering and error correction. A nonparametric unseen species model with Euler transformation was used to estimate lower-bound total TCR beta diversity. The public reads were quality trimmed at Q25 with fastp and then assembled into clones with MiXCR by TCRdb, keeping productive beta chains. Each record represents a unique CDR3 protein, reported with the most common genes and DNA among its rows. The V and J calls and clone size are TCRdb's, not the authors'. This sample holds about a million distinct CDR3 sequences; 35% to 40% were observed only once. The top ten clones comprise around 12% of the sample.

The donors were roughly 40 Caucasian individuals from Russia, aged roughly 6 to 100 years, who were systemically healthy. Each donor gave 9 to 10 milliliters of peripheral blood, collected into EDTA-treated Vacutainer tubes. Ficoll-Paque density-gradient centrifugation was used to isolate PBMCs, with at least 7 million obtained per sample. Trizol reagent was used to extract total RNA from PBMCs, with at least 5 micrograms per sample. For every donor, flow cytometry on a PBMC aliquot measured the percentage of naive CD45RAhigh/CD27high T cells. What was sequenced was blood. This clonotype was sampled from a man aged 18 to 30 in good health. This sequence uses TRBV29-1 and TRBJ2-1; 8 junctional bases match TRBD1. The nucleotides are TGCAGCGTCCGGACAGGGTGGGAGCAGTTCTTC. It specifies CSVRTGWEQFF.